This entry concerns a single TCR beta chain. Its antigen remains unidentified. The protocol was immunoSEQ multiplex PCR, while the TCRdb copy is restricted to in-frame clones and leaves out a portion. The sample holds some 110,000 clones, about 83% seen once. This record belongs to a study of cytomegalovirus exposure and HLA in healthy donors. V was clipped by 1 base and J by 0 bases; unmatched bases: 5. CDR3 size: 17 residues. Germline-derived CDR1 and CDR2 are KGHSH and LQKENI. Study-wide results and limits: Among the CMV-associated chains, a few were confirmed in vitro as specific for CMV antigens. The authors enumerated 164 TCR beta chains as linked to cytomegalovirus. According to a subsequent analysis, TCR clusters from the first cohort were inclined to appear together in the 110 or so validation repertoires.

The sequenced sample consisted of PBMCs. The J gene is TRBJ1-5, the V gene TRBV18; 8 bases agree with TRBD1. This TCR came from a man aged 18 to 30 in good health and CMV-seronegative. The CDR3 sequence: CASSPRGQGNSNQPQHF. CDR3 nucleotide sequence: TGTGCCAGCTCACCACGCGGACAGGGAAATAGCAATCAGCCCCAGCATTTT.